This TCR beta chain was captured in a study of shared clonotypes between healthy human individuals. Study observations and caveats: Memory subsets generally showed lower estimated richness than naive subsets. Naive CD4 clonotypes overlapped across a few donors at about 5.3%.

Turning to this clone: The target antigen is unknown.

Only in-frame clones appear in the TCRdb table, and some are missing; sequencing was by immunoSEQ multiplex PCR. The table includes 2 million to 2.5 million clones, approximately 96% detected once. The clonotype comes from a man between 18 and 35 years old in good health. The sample was naive CD4+ T cells sorted from blood. Described subset: CD45RA+ positively selected.

In DNA form, the CDR3 reads TGCAGTGCCTCAGAGAACGAGCAGTACTTC. It specifies CSASENEQYF. This rearrangement joins TRBV20-1 to TRBJ2-7, with no clear D. Germline V gene data show CDR1 as DFQATT and CDR2 as SNEGSKA (reference sequence). The germline V and J ends were trimmed by 6 bases and 5 bases, with 8 bases remaining between them. The CDR3 is 10 amino acids.